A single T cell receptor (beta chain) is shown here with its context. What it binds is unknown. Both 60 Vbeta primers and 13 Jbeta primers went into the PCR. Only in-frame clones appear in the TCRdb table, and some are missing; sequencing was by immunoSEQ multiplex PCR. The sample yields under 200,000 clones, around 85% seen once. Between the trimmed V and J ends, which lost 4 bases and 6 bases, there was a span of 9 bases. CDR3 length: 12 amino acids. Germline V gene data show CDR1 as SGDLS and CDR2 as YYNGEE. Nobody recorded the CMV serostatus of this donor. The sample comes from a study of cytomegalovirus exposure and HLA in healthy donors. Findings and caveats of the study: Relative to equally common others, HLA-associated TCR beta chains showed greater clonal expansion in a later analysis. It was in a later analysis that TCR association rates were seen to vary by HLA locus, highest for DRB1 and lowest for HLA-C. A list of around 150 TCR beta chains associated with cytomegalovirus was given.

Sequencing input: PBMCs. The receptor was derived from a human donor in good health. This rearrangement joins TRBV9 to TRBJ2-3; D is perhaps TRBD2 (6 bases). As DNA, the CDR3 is TGTGCCAGCAGCACCCGGGGGGATACGCAGTATTTT. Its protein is CASSTRGDTQYF.